These T cell receptor beta chains were read from a single sample in a study of CD8+ T cells in alopecia areata. Assay: immunoSEQ multiplex PCR; the TCRdb copy retains only in-frame clones and omits some. The sample records roughly 120,000 clones, approximately 59% being singletons. Source: CD8+ T cells sorted from blood, taken at week 4, from a patient treated with tofacitinib. The origin of the receptors is a human donor with alopecia areata. Each CDR3 is given with its conserved first and last residue. The order of the fields is V gene, D gene, CDR3 protein. D genes are given only for firm matches.

V gene: TRBV15; D gene: TRBD2; CDR3 protein: CATSSSGGETYEQYF
V gene: TRBV6-5; D gene: -; CDR3 protein: CASSYTIVTEAFF
V gene: TRBV29-1; D gene: -; CDR3 protein: CSVLEGENYGYTF
V gene: TRBV27; D gene: -; CDR3 protein: CASRGRGDTYEQYF
V gene: TRBV27; D gene: -; CDR3 protein: CASSSRPGTFYGYTF
V gene: TRBV25-1; D gene: TRBD1; CDR3 protein: CARGQRDRLNQPQHF
V gene: TRBV13; D gene: -; CDR3 protein: CASSLSVSRSSTDTQYF
V gene: TRBV30; D gene: -; CDR3 protein: CAWRAWGEDTDTQYF
V gene: TRBV29-1; D gene: TRBD1; CDR3 protein: CSVETGQPEQFF
V gene: TRBV10-3; D gene: TRBD1; CDR3 protein: CAISDPGQGDEQYF
V gene: TRBV6-1; D gene: TRBD1; CDR3 protein: CASSEEGTGPYEQYF
V gene: TRBV15; D gene: -; CDR3 protein: CATSRDQGGSYEQYF
V gene: TRBV30; D gene: -; CDR3 protein: CAWTGTDTQYF
V gene: TRBV2; D gene: TRBD1; CDR3 protein: CADRDRDSSGANVLTF
V gene: TRBV7-9; D gene: -; CDR3 protein: CASAPPAYSTDTQYF
V gene: TRBV30; D gene: -; CDR3 protein: CAWDRGVPSYEQYF
V gene: TRBV30; D gene: -; CDR3 protein: CAWIWGDGVIVPLNTEAFF
V gene: TRBV7-2; D gene: TRBD1; CDR3 protein: CASSFGTTGVPTYEQYF
V gene: TRBV30; D gene: -; CDR3 protein: CAWSPSNEQYF
V gene: TRBV30; D gene: -; CDR3 protein: CAWSVRGDQPQHF
V gene: TRBV7-9; D gene: -; CDR3 protein: CASSLDGSPNYGYTF
V gene: TRBV28; D gene: -; CDR3 protein: CASSSRWRTEAFF
V gene: TRBV29-1; D gene: -; CDR3 protein: CSVDGSTSQQETQYF
V gene: TRBV20-1; D gene: -; CDR3 protein: CSARESYEQYF
V gene: TRBV29-1; D gene: -; CDR3 protein: CSALGGPGTQYF
V gene: TRBV6-5; D gene: -; CDR3 protein: CASSYEGKTQYF